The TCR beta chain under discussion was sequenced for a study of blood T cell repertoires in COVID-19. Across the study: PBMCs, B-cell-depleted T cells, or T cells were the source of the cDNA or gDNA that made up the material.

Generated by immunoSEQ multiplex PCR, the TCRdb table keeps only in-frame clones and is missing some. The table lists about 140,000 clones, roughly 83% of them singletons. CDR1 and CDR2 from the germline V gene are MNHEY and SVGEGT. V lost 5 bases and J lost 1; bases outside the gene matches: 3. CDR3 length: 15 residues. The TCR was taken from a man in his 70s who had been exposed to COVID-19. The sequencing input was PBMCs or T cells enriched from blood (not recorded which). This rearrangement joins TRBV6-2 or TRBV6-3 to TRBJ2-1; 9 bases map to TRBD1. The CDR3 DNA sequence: TGTGCCAGCAGTGGGGACAGGGAATCCTACAATGAGCAGTTCTTC. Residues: CASSGDRESYNEQFF.